These T cell receptor beta chains were read from a single sample in a study of resident and recirculating memory T cells in vitiligo. Sequenced by immunoSEQ multiplex PCR; TCRdb stores in-frame clones only, minus some. The data show 39,000 or so clones, approximately 91% seen once. Sequenced sample: blood. All receptors come from a male donor with vitiligo. Each CDR3 is given with its conserved first and last residue. D genes are given only for firm matches. Some rows have no size entry. The others give once, few or many, or a class for an expanded clone.

j_call: TRBJ2-2; d_call: -; clone_size: once; v_call: TRBV11-3; cdr3_aa: CASSFGRGNTGELFF; cdr3_nt: TGTGCCAGCAGCTTCGGCAGGGGTAACACCGGGGAGCTGTTTTTT
j_call: TRBJ2-5; d_call: -; clone_size: -; v_call: TRBV30; cdr3_aa: CAWSRELPGETQYF; cdr3_nt: TGTGCCTGGAGTCGAGAACTACCCGGGGAGACCCAGTACTTC
j_call: TRBJ2-7; d_call: TRBD1; clone_size: -; v_call: TRBV30; cdr3_aa: CAWSATPRTGALGYF; cdr3_nt: TGTGCCTGGAGCGCAACACCCCGGACAGGAGCGTTGGGGTACTTC
j_call: TRBJ1-1; d_call: -; clone_size: -; v_call: TRBV19; cdr3_aa: CASTSGSMNTEAFF; cdr3_nt: TGTGCCAGTACCTCAGGGTCTATGAACACTGAAGCTTTCTTT
j_call: TRBJ1-6; d_call: -; clone_size: -; v_call: TRBV7-9; cdr3_aa: CASSPPGGLSNSPLHF; cdr3_nt: TGTGCCAGCAGCCCGCCCGGGGGGCTCTCCAATTCACCCCTCCACTTT
j_call: TRBJ2-7; d_call: TRBD2; clone_size: -; v_call: TRBV6-5; cdr3_aa: CASSYSIRGGYYEQYF; cdr3_nt: TGTGCCAGCAGTTACTCGATCCGCGGGGGGTACTACGAGCAGTACTTC
j_call: TRBJ1-1; d_call: TRBD1; clone_size: -; v_call: TRBV19; cdr3_aa: CASSWTGIRTEAFF; cdr3_nt: TGTGCCAGTAGTTGGACAGGGATTAGGACTGAAGCTTTCTTT
j_call: TRBJ1-1; d_call: TRBD1; clone_size: once; v_call: TRBV7-3; cdr3_aa: CASSTKGQGATEAFF; cdr3_nt: TGTGCCAGCAGCACTAAGGGACAGGGGGCAACTGAAGCTTTCTTT
j_call: TRBJ1-3; d_call: -; clone_size: -; v_call: TRBV28; cdr3_aa: CASSLSSGGFWDSGNTIYF; cdr3_nt: TGTGCCAGCAGTTTATCGTCGGGGGGGTTCTGGGATTCTGGAAACACCATATATTTT
j_call: TRBJ1-3; d_call: TRBD1; clone_size: -; v_call: TRBV2; cdr3_aa: CASSRDRGYGNTIYF; cdr3_nt: TGTGCCAGCAGTCGGGACAGGGGCTATGGAAACACCATATATTTT
j_call: TRBJ2-2; d_call: -; clone_size: -; v_call: TRBV2; cdr3_aa: CASSPDTYTGELFF; cdr3_nt: TGTGCCAGCAGTCCCGACACATACACCGGGGAGCTGTTTTTT
j_call: TRBJ2-5; d_call: -; clone_size: once; v_call: TRBV15; cdr3_aa: CATSTHPGAGETQYF; cdr3_nt: TGTGCCACCAGCACTCACCCAGGGGCTGGTGAGACCCAGTACTTC
j_call: TRBJ2-5; d_call: TRBD2; clone_size: -; v_call: TRBV30; cdr3_aa: CAWKASGGPGQTQYF; cdr3_nt: TGTGCCTGGAAAGCTAGCGGGGGGCCCGGGCAGACCCAGTACTTC
j_call: TRBJ2-3; d_call: -; clone_size: -; v_call: TRBV7-3; cdr3_aa: CASSLILTDTQYF; cdr3_nt: TGTGCCAGCAGCTTAATTCTTACAGATACGCAGTATTTT
j_call: TRBJ2-7; d_call: -; clone_size: -; v_call: TRBV7-6; cdr3_aa: CASSPVGRGLSEQYF; cdr3_nt: TGTGCCAGCAGCCCGGTGGGGCGGGGGCTTTCCGAGCAGTACTTC
j_call: TRBJ2-7; d_call: -; clone_size: few; v_call: TRBV7-8; cdr3_aa: CASSLAAGAYEQYF; cdr3_nt: TGTGCCAGCAGCTTAGCGGCAGGGGCGTACGAGCAGTACTTC
j_call: TRBJ2-4; d_call: -; clone_size: -; v_call: TRBV4-3; cdr3_aa: CASSQDPGSGIQYF; cdr3_nt: TGCGCCAGCAGCCAAGATCCGGGAAGCGGCATTCAGTACTTC
j_call: TRBJ1-1; d_call: -; clone_size: -; v_call: TRBV6-6; cdr3_aa: CASSYGGAEAFF; cdr3_nt: TGTGCCAGCAGTTACGGGGGGGCAGAAGCTTTCTTT
j_call: TRBJ2-2; d_call: TRBD2; clone_size: -; v_call: TRBV10-3; cdr3_aa: CAISELAGGPITGELFF; cdr3_nt: TGTGCCATCAGTGAGCTAGCGGGGGGGCCAATAACCGGGGAGCTGTTTTTT
j_call: TRBJ2-1; d_call: -; clone_size: -; v_call: TRBV6-4; cdr3_aa: CASRSNNEQFF; cdr3_nt: TGTGCCAGCAGGAGCAACAATGAGCAGTTCTTC
j_call: TRBJ2-3; d_call: -; clone_size: -; v_call: TRBV6-1; cdr3_aa: CASSESGGGPSDTQYF; cdr3_nt: TGTGCCAGCAGTGAATCTGGGGGGGGGCCGAGTGATACGCAGTATTTT
j_call: TRBJ1-1; d_call: -; clone_size: -; v_call: TRBV5-1; cdr3_aa: CASSWDIQGTEAFF; cdr3_nt: TGCGCCAGCAGCTGGGATATTCAGGGAACTGAAGCTTTCTTT
j_call: TRBJ2-5; d_call: -; clone_size: once; v_call: TRBV7-2; cdr3_aa: CASSLALAEQTQYF; cdr3_nt: TGTGCCAGCAGCTTAGCTTTAGCGGAACAGACCCAGTACTTC
j_call: TRBJ2-4; d_call: -; clone_size: -; v_call: TRBV11-2; cdr3_aa: CASSALTVHIQYF; cdr3_nt: TGTGCCAGCAGCGCCCTCACAGTACACATTCAGTACTTC
j_call: TRBJ1-2; d_call: -; clone_size: -; v_call: TRBV5-1; cdr3_aa: CASSLGTRSGDRHGYTF; cdr3_nt: TGCGCCAGCAGCTTGGGGACTCGATCGGGGGATAGACATGGCTACACCTTC
j_call: TRBJ1-6; d_call: TRBD1; clone_size: -; v_call: TRBV5-1; cdr3_aa: CASSFGTAMFAPLHF; cdr3_nt: TGCGCCAGCAGCTTCGGGACAGCGATGTTCGCACCCCTCCACTTT
j_call: TRBJ1-2; d_call: -; clone_size: -; v_call: TRBV7-9; cdr3_aa: CASSSTGQPVSYGYTF; cdr3_nt: TGTGCCAGCAGTTCCACAGGCCAGCCAGTGAGCTATGGCTACACCTTC
j_call: TRBJ1-6; d_call: -; clone_size: -; v_call: TRBV5-8; cdr3_aa: CASSLDRVSPLHF; cdr3_nt: TGTGCCAGCAGCTTGGACAGGGTCTCACCCCTCCACTTT
j_call: TRBJ1-1; d_call: TRBD1; clone_size: -; v_call: TRBV7-9; cdr3_aa: CASSLGTGGDGAEAFF; cdr3_nt: TGTGCCAGCAGCTTAGGGACAGGGGGTGATGGTGCTGAAGCTTTCTTT
j_call: TRBJ2-7; d_call: -; clone_size: -; v_call: TRBV9; cdr3_aa: CASSGRGSEQYF; cdr3_nt: TGTGCCAGCAGCGGGCGAGGGTCCGAGCAGTACTTC
j_call: TRBJ2-1; d_call: TRBD2; clone_size: -; v_call: TRBV18; cdr3_aa: CASSVLAGGNNEQFF; cdr3_nt: TGTGCCAGCTCGGTTCTAGCGGGGGGCAACAATGAGCAGTTCTTC
j_call: TRBJ1-4; d_call: -; clone_size: once; v_call: TRBV5-5; cdr3_aa: CASSLGGLKKLFF; cdr3_nt: TGTGCCAGCAGCTTGGGAGGGTTGAAAAAACTGTTTTTT
j_call: TRBJ1-1; d_call: -; clone_size: -; v_call: TRBV15; cdr3_aa: CATSRGVTPGYTEAFF; cdr3_nt: TGTGCCACCAGCAGAGGGGTGACTCCGGGGTACACTGAAGCTTTCTTT
j_call: TRBJ2-2; d_call: -; clone_size: -; v_call: TRBV25-1; cdr3_aa: CASRQGLGELFF; cdr3_nt: TGTGCCAGCAGGCAGGGGTTGGGGGAGCTGTTTTTT
j_call: TRBJ2-1; d_call: TRBD1; clone_size: -; v_call: TRBV7-3; cdr3_aa: CASSLAGTGGYNEQFF; cdr3_nt: TGTGCCAGCAGCCTAGCTGGGACAGGGGGTTACAATGAGCAGTTCTTC
j_call: TRBJ2-7; d_call: TRBD1; clone_size: -; v_call: TRBV4-3; cdr3_aa: CASSQDSGDRAYEQYF; cdr3_nt: TGCGCCAGCAGCCAAGATTCAGGAGACAGGGCCTACGAGCAGTACTTC
j_call: TRBJ2-3; d_call: TRBD1; clone_size: -; v_call: TRBV7-8; cdr3_aa: CASSLGVGTGGTDTQYF; cdr3_nt: TGTGCCAGCAGCTTAGGTGTGGGGACAGGGGGTACAGATACGCAGTATTTT
j_call: TRBJ1-1; d_call: -; clone_size: few; v_call: TRBV5-1; cdr3_aa: CASSLLPGQPNTEAFF; cdr3_nt: TGCGCCAGCAGCTTGTTACCGGGACAACCGAACACTGAAGCTTTCTTT
j_call: TRBJ2-7; d_call: TRBD1; clone_size: -; v_call: TRBV6-1; cdr3_aa: CASSEAPGTVSYEQYF; cdr3_nt: TGTGCCAGCAGTGAAGCGCCAGGGACAGTCTCCTACGAGCAGTACTTC
j_call: TRBJ2-5; d_call: -; clone_size: -; v_call: TRBV19; cdr3_aa: CASIRPGQKKKQETQYF; cdr3_nt: TGTGCCAGTATTCGTCCCGGACAGAAAAAAAAGCAAGAGACCCAGTACTTC